This T cell receptor beta chain emerged from a study of cytomegalovirus exposure and HLA in healthy donors. Notes on the study in general: Later work found most CMV-associated TCR beta chains apparently HLA-restricted.

Vbeta (60) and Jbeta (13) primers were used in the PCR. TCRdb keeps only in-frame clones here, not all; method: immunoSEQ multiplex PCR. The data contain roughly 130,000 clones, roughly 66% of them singletons. This CDR3 comprises 15 residues. V was clipped by 1 base and J by 3 bases, with 13 bases between them. The V gene's germline CDR1 is SGHDN and CDR2 FVKESK. This clone was counted between two and nine times. The antigen remains undetermined. The chain carries TRBV14 and TRBJ2-7, with D maybe TRBD1 (5 bases). The specimen was PBMCs. The source of this sequence is a woman aged 55-69 years in good health and CMV-seronegative. The CDR3 nucleotides read TGTGCCAGCAGCCAAGGTCCGTCAGGGATCTACGAGCAGTACTTC. Translated: CASSQGPSGIYEQYF.